A selection of T cell receptor beta chains follows, all from one sample in a study of blood T cell repertoires in COVID-19. Here immunoSEQ multiplex PCR was the method, and the copy in TCRdb shows in-frame clones only, minus some. The table includes 250,000 to 300,000 clones, around 80% detected once. Sequenced sample: PBMCs or T cells enriched from blood (not recorded which). The receptors shown here come from a man younger than 40 with acute COVID-19. Both conserved end residues are part of each CDR3. The D gene is left open where the match is weak. Rows give clone size only sometimes, using once, few, many, or a class for an expanded clone.

size: -
J: TRBJ2-2
D: TRBD2
V: TRBV7-6
DNA: TGTGCCAGCAGCCTATCCAGCGGGCGGGGGACCGGGGAGCTGTTTTTT
CDR3: CASSLSSGRGTGELFF

size: -
J: TRBJ2-1
D: TRBD1
V: TRBV15
DNA: TGTGCCACCAGCAGAGGGGGACAGGGGATCAATGAGCAGTTCTTC
CDR3: CATSRGGQGINEQFF

size: -
J: TRBJ1-6
D: -
V: TRBV18
DNA: TGTGCCAGCTCACCACGGCAGGTAGATAATTCACCCCTCCACTTT
CDR3: CASSPRQVDNSPLHF

size: -
J: TRBJ1-5
D: -
V: TRBV5-1
DNA: TGCGCCAGCAGCCCGGACACAAGAAATCAGCCCCAGCATTTT
CDR3: CASSPDTRNQPQHF

size: -
J: TRBJ1-1
D: -
V: TRBV19
DNA: TGTGCCAGCTCCGGAACAGCTCTGAACACTGAAGCTTTCTTT
CDR3: CASSGTALNTEAFF

size: -
J: TRBJ2-3
D: -
V: TRBV4-1
DNA: TGCGCCAGCAGCCAAGATTTTGTCGGTAGTCTAGCCACAGATACGCAGTATTTT
CDR3: CASSQDFVGSLATDTQYF

size: -
J: TRBJ2-1
D: TRBD1
V: TRBV24-1
DNA: TGTGCCACCAGTGTTCAGGGGGCCGTCAATGAGCAGTTCTTC
CDR3: CATSVQGAVNEQFF

size: few
J: TRBJ1-2
D: -
V: TRBV12-3/TRBV12-4
DNA: TGTGCCAGCAGTTTATTGAGCTATGGCTACACCTTC
CDR3: CASSLLSYGYTF

size: -
J: TRBJ2-1
D: TRBD2
V: TRBV9
DNA: TGTGCCAGCAGCGTAGAGAACGCGGGAGTTCGCAATGAGCAGTTCTTC
CDR3: CASSVENAGVRNEQFF

size: -
J: TRBJ2-2
D: -
V: TRBV7-9
DNA: TGTGCCAGCAGCCCCTTAGCGGCAGCAAGGGAGACCGGGGAGCTGTTTTTT
CDR3: CASSPLAAARETGELFF